These T cell receptor beta chains were read from a single sample in a study of regulatory T cells in long-lasting Graves disease. TCRdb processed the multiplex PCR reads anew with MiXCR; each CDR3 protein has one entry. The table records about 660,000 distinct CDR3 sequences, roughly 30% of them present only once. The sequencing used peripheral blood mononuclear cells (PBMCs), collected when the disease was refractory, from a patient treated with antithyroid drugs. The receptors originated from a female donor with Graves disease. Both conserved end residues are part of each CDR3. Fields, in order: D gene, V gene, J gene, clone size, CDR3 protein, CDR3 DNA. The D gene is left open where the match is weak. Some rows mark clone size as missing; the rest say once, few, many or name a class of expanded clone.

d_gene: TRBD1; v_gene: TRBV7-9; j_gene: TRBJ2-5; abundance: many; CDR3aa: CASSFPRGQETQYF; CDR3nt: TGTGCCAGCAGCTTCCCCAGGGGGCAGGAGACCCAGTACTTC
d_gene: .; v_gene: TRBV6-5; j_gene: TRBJ1-3; abundance: few; CDR3aa: CASSYSPGSGNTIYF; CDR3nt: TGTGCCAGCAGTTACTCCCCTGGCTCTGGAAACACCATATATTTT
d_gene: .; v_gene: TRBV9; j_gene: TRBJ1-4; abundance: .; CDR3aa: CASSARATNEKLFF; CDR3nt: TGTGCCAGCAGCGCAAGGGCAACTAATGAAAAACTGTTTTTT
d_gene: TRBD1; v_gene: TRBV29-1; j_gene: TRBJ1-2; abundance: few; CDR3aa: CSVDKDRVGYTF; CDR3nt: TGCAGCGTGGATAAGGACAGGGTTGGCTACACCTTC
d_gene: .; v_gene: TRBV10-2; j_gene: TRBJ1-6; abundance: few; CDR3aa: CASKVGQGSSPLHF; CDR3nt: TGCGCCAGCAAGGTGGGCCAGGGAAGTTCACCCCTCCACTTT
d_gene: .; v_gene: TRBV29-1; j_gene: TRBJ1-1; abundance: .; CDR3aa: CSVDRAGPEAFF; CDR3nt: TGCAGCGTTGATCGTGCGGGGCCCGAAGCTTTCTTT
d_gene: .; v_gene: TRBV6-5; j_gene: TRBJ1-2; abundance: .; CDR3aa: CASSYLWGGDDGYTF; CDR3nt: TGTGCCAGCAGTTACCTCTGGGGGGGCGACGATGGCTACACCTTC
d_gene: .; v_gene: TRBV30; j_gene: TRBJ1-2; abundance: .; CDR3aa: CAWSVRVGGYTF; CDR3nt: TGTGCCTGGAGTGTACGGGTGGGAGGCTACACCTTC
d_gene: .; v_gene: TRBV10-2; j_gene: TRBJ2-4; abundance: .; CDR3aa: CASSDRGLAKNIQYF; CDR3nt: TGCGCCAGCAGTGACCGGGGGTTAGCCAAAAACATTCAGTACTTC
d_gene: TRBD2; v_gene: TRBV12-3/TRBV12-4; j_gene: TRBJ2-7; abundance: .; CDR3aa: CASSYWSPRTSGSEQYF; CDR3nt: TGTGCCAGCAGTTACTGGTCCCCACGGACTAGCGGGAGCGAGCAGTACTTC
d_gene: TRBD1; v_gene: TRBV4-2; j_gene: TRBJ1-2; abundance: few; CDR3aa: CASTRQGNYGYTF; CDR3nt: TGTGCCAGCACGAGACAGGGGAACTATGGCTACACCTTC
d_gene: TRBD2; v_gene: TRBV7-2; j_gene: TRBJ2-7; abundance: .; CDR3aa: CASSPGTSSPYEQYF; CDR3nt: TGTGCCAGCAGCCCCGGGACTAGCAGTCCCTACGAGCAGTACTTC
d_gene: TRBD1; v_gene: TRBV7-9; j_gene: TRBJ2-5; abundance: .; CDR3aa: CASSKSTGTGETQYF; CDR3nt: TGTGCCAGCAGCAAATCGACAGGGACGGGAGAGACCCAGTACTTC
d_gene: .; v_gene: TRBV15; j_gene: TRBJ2-7; abundance: few; CDR3aa: CATSRDRQYEQYF; CDR3nt: TGTGCCACCAGCAGAGATAGGCAGTACGAGCAGTACTTC